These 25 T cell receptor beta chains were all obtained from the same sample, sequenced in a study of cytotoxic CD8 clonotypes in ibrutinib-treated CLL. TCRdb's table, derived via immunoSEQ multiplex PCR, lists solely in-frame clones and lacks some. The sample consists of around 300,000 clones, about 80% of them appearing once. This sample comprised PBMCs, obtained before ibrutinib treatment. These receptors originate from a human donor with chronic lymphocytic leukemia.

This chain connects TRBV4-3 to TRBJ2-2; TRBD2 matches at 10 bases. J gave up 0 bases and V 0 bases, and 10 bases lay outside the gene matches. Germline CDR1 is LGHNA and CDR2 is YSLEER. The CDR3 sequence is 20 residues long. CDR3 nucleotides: TGCGCCAGCAGCCAAGATACGTTCCTAGCGGGAGTGACGAACACCGGGGAGCTGTTTTTT. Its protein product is CASSQDTFLAGVTNTGELFF.

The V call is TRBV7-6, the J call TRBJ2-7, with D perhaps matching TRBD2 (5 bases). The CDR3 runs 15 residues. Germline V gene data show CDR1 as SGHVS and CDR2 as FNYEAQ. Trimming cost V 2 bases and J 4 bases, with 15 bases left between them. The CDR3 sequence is CASSLTENPGYEQYF. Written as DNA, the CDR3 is TGTGCCAGCAGCTTAACTGAGAATCCGGGATACGAGCAGTACTTC.

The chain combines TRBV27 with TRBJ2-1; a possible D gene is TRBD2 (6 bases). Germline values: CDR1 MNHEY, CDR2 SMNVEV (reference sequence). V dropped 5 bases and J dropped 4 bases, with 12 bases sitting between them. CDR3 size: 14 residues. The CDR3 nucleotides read TGTGCCAGCAGTAAGCGGGTAGTATACAATGAGCAGTTCTTC. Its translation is CASSKRVVYNEQFF.

Here the CDR3 reads CASSEFPRLAGPPYEQYF. As DNA, the CDR3 is TGTGCCAGCAGCGAATTCCCCCGACTAGCGGGACCTCCCTACGAGCAGTACTTC. V gene TRBV21-1 combines with J gene TRBJ2-7; TRBD2, as called in the table, went unchecked against the DNA. TRBV21-1 is deemed a pseudogene. The CDR3 loop spans 18 amino acids.

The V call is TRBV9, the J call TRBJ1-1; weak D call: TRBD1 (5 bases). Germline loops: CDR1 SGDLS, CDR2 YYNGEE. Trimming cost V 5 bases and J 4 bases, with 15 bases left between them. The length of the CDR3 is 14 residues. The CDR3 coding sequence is TGTGCCAGCAGTGCCCCCGGGGGGAGCACTGAAGCTTTCTTT. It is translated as CASSAPGGSTEAFF.

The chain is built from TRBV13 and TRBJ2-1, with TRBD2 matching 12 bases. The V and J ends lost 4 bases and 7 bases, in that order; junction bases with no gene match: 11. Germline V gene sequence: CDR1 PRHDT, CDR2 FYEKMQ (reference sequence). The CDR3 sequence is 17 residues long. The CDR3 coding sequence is TGTGCCAGCAGCTCGATTTCTAGCGGGAGGGTCAGGAATGAGCAGTTCTTC. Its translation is CASSSISSGRVRNEQFF.

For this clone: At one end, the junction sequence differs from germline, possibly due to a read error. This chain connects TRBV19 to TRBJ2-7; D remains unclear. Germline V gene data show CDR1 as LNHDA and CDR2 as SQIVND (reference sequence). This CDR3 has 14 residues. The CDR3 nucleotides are TGTGCCAGTAGTCTAGACACAAGCTCCTACGAGCAGTACTTC. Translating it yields CASSLDTSSYEQYF.

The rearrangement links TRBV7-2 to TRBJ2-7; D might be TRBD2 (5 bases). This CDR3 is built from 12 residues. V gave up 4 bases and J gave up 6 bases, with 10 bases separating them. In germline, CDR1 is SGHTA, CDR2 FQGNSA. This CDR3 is CASSSTRVEQYF. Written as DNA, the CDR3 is TGTGCCAGCAGCTCAACGAGGGTCGAGCAGTACTTC.

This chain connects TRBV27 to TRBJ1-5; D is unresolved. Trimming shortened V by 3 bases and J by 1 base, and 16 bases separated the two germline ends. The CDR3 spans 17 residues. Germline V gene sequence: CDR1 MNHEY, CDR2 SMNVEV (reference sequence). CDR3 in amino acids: CASSLERTVRSNQPQHF. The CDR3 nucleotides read TGTGCCAGCAGTTTGGAGAGGACGGTCCGGAGCAATCAGCCCCAGCATTTT.

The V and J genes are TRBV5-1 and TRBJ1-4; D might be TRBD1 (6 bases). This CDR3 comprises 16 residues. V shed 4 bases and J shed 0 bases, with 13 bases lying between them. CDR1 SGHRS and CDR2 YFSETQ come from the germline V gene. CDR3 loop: CASSAGQLTTNEKLFF. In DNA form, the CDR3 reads TGCGCCAGCAGCGCAGGACAGCTGACAACTAATGAAAAACTGTTTTTT.

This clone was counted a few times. CDR3 protein: CAEDEQYF. Written as DNA, the CDR3 is TGTGCCGAAGACGAGCAGTACTTC. The rearrangement links TRBV2 to TRBJ2-7; no reliable D call. V lost 11 bases and J 5 bases, leaving 4 bases between the germline ends. The CDR3 covers 8 residues. From germline, CDR1 is SNHLY and CDR2 FYNNEI.

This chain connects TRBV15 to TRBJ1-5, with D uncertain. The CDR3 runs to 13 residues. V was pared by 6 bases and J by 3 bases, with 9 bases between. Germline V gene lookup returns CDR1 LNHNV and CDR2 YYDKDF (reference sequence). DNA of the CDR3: TGTGCCACCAGTTTGCGATCCAATCAGCCCCAGCATTTT. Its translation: CATSLRSNQPQHF.

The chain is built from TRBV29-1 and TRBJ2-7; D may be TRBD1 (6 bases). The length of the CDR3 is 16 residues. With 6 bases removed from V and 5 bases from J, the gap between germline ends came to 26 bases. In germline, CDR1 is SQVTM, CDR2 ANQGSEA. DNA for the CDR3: TGCAGCGTCCGCCGGGACATCGACCGCGTCGGTGACGAGCAGTACTTC. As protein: CSVRRDIDRVGDEQYF.

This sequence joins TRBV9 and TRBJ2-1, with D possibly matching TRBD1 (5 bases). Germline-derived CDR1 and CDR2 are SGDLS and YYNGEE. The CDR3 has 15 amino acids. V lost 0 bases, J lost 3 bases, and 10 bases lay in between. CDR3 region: CASSVAGRDYNEQFF. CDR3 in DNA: TGTGCCAGCAGCGTAGCCGGCAGGGACTACAATGAGCAGTTCTTC.

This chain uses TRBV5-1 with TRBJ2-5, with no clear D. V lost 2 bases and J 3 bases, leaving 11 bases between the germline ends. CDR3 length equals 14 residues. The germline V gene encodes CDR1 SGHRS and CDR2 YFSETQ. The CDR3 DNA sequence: TGCGCCAGCAGCTTCCCTGGTGGGGAAGAGACCCAGTACTTC. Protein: CASSFPGGEETQYF.

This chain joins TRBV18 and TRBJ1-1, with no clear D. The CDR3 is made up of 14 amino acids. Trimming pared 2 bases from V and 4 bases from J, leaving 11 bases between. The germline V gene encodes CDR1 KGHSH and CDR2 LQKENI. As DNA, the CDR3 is TGTGCCAGCTCACCAAATAGTGACGGCACTGAAGCTTTCTTT. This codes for CASSPNSDGTEAFF.

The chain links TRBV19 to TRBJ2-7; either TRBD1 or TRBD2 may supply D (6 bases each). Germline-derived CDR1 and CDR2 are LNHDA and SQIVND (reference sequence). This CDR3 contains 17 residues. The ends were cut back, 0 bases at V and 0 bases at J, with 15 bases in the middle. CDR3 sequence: CASSIDIRRGNSYEQYF. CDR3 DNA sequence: TGTGCCAGTAGTATAGACATTAGGAGGGGGAACTCCTACGAGCAGTACTTC.

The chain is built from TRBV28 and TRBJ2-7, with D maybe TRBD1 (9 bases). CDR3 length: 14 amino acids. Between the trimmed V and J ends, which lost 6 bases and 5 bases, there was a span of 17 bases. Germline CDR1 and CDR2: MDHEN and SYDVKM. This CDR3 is CASSPAGDRDEQYF. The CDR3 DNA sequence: TGTGCCAGCAGCCCAGCGGGGGACAGGGACGAGCAGTACTTC.

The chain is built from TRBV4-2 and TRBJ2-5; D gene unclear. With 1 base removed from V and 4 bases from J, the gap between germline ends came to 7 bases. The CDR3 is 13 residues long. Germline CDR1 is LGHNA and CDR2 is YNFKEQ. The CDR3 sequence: CASSQVHGETQYF. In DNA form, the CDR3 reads TGTGCCAGCAGCCAAGTACATGGAGAGACCCAGTACTTC.

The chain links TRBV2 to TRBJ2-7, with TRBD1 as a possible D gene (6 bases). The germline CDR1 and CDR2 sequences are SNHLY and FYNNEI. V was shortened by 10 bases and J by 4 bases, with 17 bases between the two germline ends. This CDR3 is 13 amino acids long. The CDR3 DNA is TGTGCCACTAGCTTGGGGCAGGGGTACGAGCAGTACTTC. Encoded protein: CATSLGQGYEQYF.

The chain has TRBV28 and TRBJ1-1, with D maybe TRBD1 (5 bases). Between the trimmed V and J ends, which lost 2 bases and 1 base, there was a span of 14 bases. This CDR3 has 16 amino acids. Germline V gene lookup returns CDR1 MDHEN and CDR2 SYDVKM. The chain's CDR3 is CASSLPFGGGNTEAFF. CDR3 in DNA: TGTGCCAGCAGTTTACCCTTCGGGGGAGGGAACACTGAAGCTTTCTTT.

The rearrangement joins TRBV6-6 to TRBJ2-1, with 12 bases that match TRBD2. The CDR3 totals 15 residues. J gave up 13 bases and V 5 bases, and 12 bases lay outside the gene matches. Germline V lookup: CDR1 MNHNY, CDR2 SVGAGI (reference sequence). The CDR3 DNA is TGTGCCAGCAGTCAACCGACTAGCGGGAGCCGTCTACAGTTCTTC. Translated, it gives CASSQPTSGSRLQFF.

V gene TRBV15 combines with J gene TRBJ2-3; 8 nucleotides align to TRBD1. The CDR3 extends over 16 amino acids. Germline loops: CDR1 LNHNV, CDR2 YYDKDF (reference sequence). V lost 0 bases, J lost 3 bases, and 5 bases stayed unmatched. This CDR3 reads CATSRDRGRRTDTQYF. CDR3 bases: TGTGCCACCAGCAGAGACAGGGGGCGCAGGACAGATACGCAGTATTTT.

CDR3 amino acids: CASSFIAEETQYF. The CDR3 DNA reads TGTGCCAGCAGTTTTATAGCGGAAGAGACCCAGTACTTC. The chain employs TRBV28 and TRBJ2-5; weak D call: TRBD2 (6 bases). The CDR3 runs to 13 residues. Deletions cut 3 bases from V and 3 bases from J, with 8 bases between. Germline CDR1 and CDR2: MDHEN and SYDVKM.

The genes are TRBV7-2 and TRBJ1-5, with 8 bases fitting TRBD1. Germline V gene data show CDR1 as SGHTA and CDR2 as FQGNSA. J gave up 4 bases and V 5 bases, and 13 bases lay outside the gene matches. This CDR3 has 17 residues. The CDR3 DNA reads TGTGCCAGCAGCCCCGGACAGGGTCGGTTGGGGAATCAGCCCCAGCATTTT. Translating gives CASSPGQGRLGNQPQHF.